The clone carrying this TCR beta chain appeared a single time. The germline gives CDR1 MDHEN, CDR2 SYDVKM. V was pared by 6 bases and J by 4 bases, with 4 bases of the junction left unmatched. The CDR3 is 14 amino acids. The data originate from a study of blood T cell repertoires in COVID-19. Profiled with immunoSEQ multiplex PCR; TCRdb holds only in-frame clones, not every one. In the table there are approximately 38,000 clones, nearly 90% of which are singletons. The sample consisted of peripheral blood. The clonotype comes from a man between 60 and 75 years old with COVID-19, enrolled during active disease. This chain connects TRBV28 to TRBJ1-3, with 9 bases aligning to TRBD1. This CDR3 reads CASRAGTGGNTIYF. CDR3 bases: TGTGCCAGCAGAGCCGGGACAGGGGGAAACACCATATATTTT.